Below, one T cell receptor beta chain is given with its context. This specimen belongs to a study of OX40 agonist ivuxolimab in advanced cancers. Sequencing was performed with immunoSEQ multiplex PCR; in TCRdb, only in-frame clones are kept and a portion is missing. In the table there are some 100,000 clones, roughly 80% of which are singletons. The CDR3 contains 14 residues. Trimming cost V 10 bases and J 4 bases, with 19 bases left between them. Germline V gene sequence: CDR1 ENHRY, CDR2 SYGVKD. This TCR was sampled from an adult with an advanced solid tumor such as melanoma, head and neck, liver or kidney cancer. The source was CD4+ or CD8+ T cells sorted from blood, collected in a trial of the OX40 agonist ivuxolimab. The gene calls are TRBV10-3 and TRBJ1-2; the D gene is possibly TRBD1 (5 bases). The CDR3 nucleotides are TGTGCCACGACGGAGGGAGGGACTGCCTATGGCTACACCTTC. Its translation: CATTEGGTAYGYTF.